This TCR beta chain stems from a study of T cells expressing NK-cell markers. The wider study: Eight donors were sequenced, seven testing HCMV-seropositive and one testing seronegative.

Germline V gene sequence: CDR1 SQVTM, CDR2 ANQGSEA. The CDR3 contains 15 residues. Study results and caveats: Researchers report these clonotypes also headed the CD3+CD56-NKG2C+ fraction in several donors. Six or seven donors carried dominant NKG2C+ clonotypes that made up roughly 1.0-7.0% of their CD8+ T cells.

Regarding this clonotype: As yet, its antigen is unknown.

5'RACE template switching built TCR beta cDNA with unique molecular identifiers. With the 5' RACE reads reprocessed, TCRdb shows one record per CDR3 protein and no DNA. The table lists a few hundred thousand distinct CDR3 sequences, with over 1.3% in the top ten. The J gene is TRBJ1-2, the V gene TRBV29-1; the D call of TRBD1 rests on TCRdb alone, since no DNA is present to check it. The TCR comes from a woman between 50 and 59 years old in good health. Sequencing input: blood T cells: a sorted CD56 or NKG2C T cell subset, CD4+ or CD8+ T cells, or bulk PBMC T cells (not recorded which). CDR3 protein: CSVFTTGTGDYGYTF.